The following is a TCR beta chain sequence with its context. Its antigen target is currently unknown. No much larger clone is present one base from it, and per-base qualities are unavailable. The sample comes from a study of control samples from healthy donors and cancer patients (TCRdb year 2020). Libraries were built with the immunoSEQ multiplex PCR assay. TCRdb re-hosts the immuneACCESS table, in-frame sequences only. Its copies lack some clones; in the studies checked, an unresolved V gene accounts for under half of them, and the cause for the rest is not known. This sample is represented by some 130,000 clones; 90% to 95% of them were singletons. The ten most abundant clones make up 1.5% to 2% of the sample. There are 13 amino acids in the CDR3, from cysteine to phenylalanine inclusive. Only CDR3 DNA is held: 39 bases, read in frame from base 1. The germline V gene specifies SNHLY as CDR1 and FYNNEI as CDR2. The V end loses 8 bases and the J end loses 4 bases, and a stretch of 14 bases separates them.

The sequence links TRBV2 to TRBJ2-5; the D assignment is uncertain and may be TRBD1 or TRBD2, with 5 bases supporting each. The sequencing sample was made of PBMCs. This clonotype was sampled from a man aged 45-65 years with head and neck cancer. The encoded CDR3 is CASLGTPTETQYF. The bases read TGTGCCAGCCTGGGGACCCCCACAGAGACCCAGTACTTC. Extended through the reference TRBV2 and TRBJ2-5 proteins, this CDR3 yields the full variable domain: EPEVTQTPSHQVTQMGQEVILRCVPISNHLYFYWYRQILGQKVEFLVSFYNNEISEKSEIFDDQFSVERPDGSNFTLKIRSTKLEDSAMYFCASLGTPTETQYFGPGTRLLVL.